This TCR beta chain was obtained from a study of immune cell composition in non-small cell lung cancer. For the study at large: Most cases were lung adenocarcinoma or squamous cell carcinoma.

J lost 4 bases, V lost 0 bases, and 8 bases had no gene match. Germline assignment: CDR1 SGHRS and CDR2 YFSETQ. The CDR3 length is 18 residues. Template was genomic DNA from frozen, unsorted single-cell suspensions. The assay was immunoSEQ multiplex PCR, and TCRdb's table has in-frame clones only and misses some. Here the sample spans over 4,000 clones, roughly 76% being singletons. This chain links TRBV5-1 with TRBJ2-3; 13 bases are shared with TRBD2. The origin of this receptor is a human donor with non-small cell lung cancer. The specimen was lung tumor tissue. Here the CDR3 reads CASSLAGTSGVSPDTQYF. CDR3 coding DNA: TGCGCCAGCAGCTTGGCCGGGACTAGCGGGGTGAGCCCAGATACGCAGTATTTT.